This entry is about one T cell receptor beta chain. As yet, its antigen is unknown. The data were taken from a study of TIL therapy for anti-PD-1-resistant metastatic lung cancer. In the study overall: Median tumor mutation burden was 1.5 mutations per megabase.

The study's findings and limits: After infusion, TIL clonotypes partly replaced peripheral T cells and declined over months.

The V gene end was trimmed by 3 bases and the J gene end by 6 bases; junction bases not matched to a gene: 4. Germline assignment: CDR1 SGHTA and CDR2 FQGNSA. The CDR3 has 14 amino acids. The immunoSEQ assay was v3. Survey-level samples got about 2 million read pairs; deep-level samples got roughly 4.5-6.5 million. Assay: immunoSEQ multiplex PCR; the TCRdb copy retains only in-frame clones and omits some. This table holds around 19,000 clones, around four fifths found once. The sample's time point: pre-treatment sample, taken before nivolumab and TIL therapy. The source is a person aged 25-85 years with non-small cell lung cancer. The V call is TRBV7-2, the J call TRBJ1-5; the match to TRBD1 covers 8 bases. Sequences were derived from blood, sampled at baseline. The CDR3 protein is CASSFQGAAQPQHF. CDR3 DNA: TGTGCCAGCAGCTTCCAGGGGGCCGCTCAGCCCCAGCATTTT.